The 18 T cell receptor beta chains presented below share a single source sample, sequenced in a study of PD-1 and CTLA-4 blockade in melanoma. This table comes from immunoSEQ multiplex PCR, and its TCRdb copy is limited to in-frame clones, with some not included. Of 32,000 or so clones in the sample, 85% to 90% were seen once. This material consisted of CD8+ T cells from peripheral blood, taken before anti-PD-1 treatment. The receptors stem from a human donor with melanoma.

This chain links TRBV9 with TRBJ2-2; D perhaps matches TRBD1 (6 bases). Trimming cost V 3 bases and J 6 bases, with 18 bases left between them. Germline CDR1 SGDLS, CDR2 YYNGEE. The CDR3 is 16 amino acids. The CDR3 DNA reads TGTGCCAGCAGCGCCCTTGGGGACACCCTCGCCGGGGAGCTGTTTTTT. This translates into CASSALGDTLAGELFF.

This clone was found once. The rearrangement joins TRBV6-5 to TRBJ2-7, with 7 positions matching TRBD1. The CDR3 consists of 14 residues. The V and J ends lost 4 bases and 7 bases, in that order; junction bases with no gene match: 10. Germline V gene data show CDR1 as MNHEY and CDR2 as SVGAGI. The CDR3: CASSSTGTASEQYF. The CDR3 nucleotides read TGTGCCAGCAGTTCAACCGGGACAGCATCGGAGCAGTACTTC.

In its sample, this clone was seen a few times. The CDR3 sequence: CASSSGTANTEAFF. In nucleotides, the CDR3 is TGTGCCAGCAGCTCAGGGACAGCGAACACTGAAGCTTTCTTT. The chain joins TRBV7-3 to TRBJ1-1; 7 positions match TRBD1. The CDR3 contains 14 residues. The germline V gene has CDR1 SGHTA and CDR2 FQGTGA. After removal of 4 bases from V and 1 base from J, the junction contained 3 bases not matched to a gene.

This clone was observed a single time. This rearrangement joins TRBV30 to TRBJ1-6; no definite D call. V dropped 1 base and J dropped 14 bases, with 12 bases sitting between them. CDR1 is GTSNPN and CDR2 is SVGIG in the germline V gene (reference sequence). The CDR3 sequence is 12 residues long. The CDR3 bases are TGTGCCTGGAGTGAGGGCGCCGAGGCCCTCCACTTT. Translating gives CAWSEGAEALHF.

This clone appeared a single time. The chain is built from TRBV7-9 and TRBJ1-1; 9 bases are shared with TRBD1. The germline gives CDR1 SEHNR, CDR2 FQNEAQ (reference sequence). The CDR3 length is 14 residues. Trimming cost V 5 bases and J 4 bases; bases outside gene matches: 5. CDR3 region: CASSPSTGGTEAFF. CDR3 sequence (DNA): TGTGCCAGCAGCCCCTCGACAGGGGGCACTGAAGCTTTCTTT.

Concerning this clone itself: Sequence at one end of the junction differs from germline and may be a read error. This chain joins TRBV5-1 and TRBJ1-2, with 8 positions matching TRBD1. The CDR3 sequence is 12 residues long. The germline gives CDR1 SGHRS, CDR2 YFSETQ. The CDR3 protein is CASSPSGQADSF. The CDR3 DNA follows: TGCGCCAGCAGCCCTTCGGGACAGGCGGACTCCTTC.

V and J are TRBV19 and TRBJ1-4, with unresolved D. The CDR3 totals 15 residues. CDR1 LNHDA and CDR2 SQIVND come from the germline V gene (reference sequence). Trimming stripped 2 bases from V and 0 bases from J, with 7 bases between. The CDR3 spells CASSITEATNEKLFF. The CDR3 nucleotides are TGTGCCAGTAGTATAACGGAAGCAACTAATGAAAAACTGTTTTTT.

The chain carries TRBV15 and TRBJ2-7, with TRBD2 matching over 7 bases. The trim removed 4 bases at V and 4 bases at J, leaving 7 bases unmatched. Germline V gene data show CDR1 as LNHNV and CDR2 as YYDKDF (reference sequence). The CDR3 covers 14 residues. The CDR3 nucleotides are TGTGCCACCAGCAACCGACTAGCAGTGTACGAGCAGTACTTC. Protein product: CATSNRLAVYEQYF.

This chain uses TRBV5-1 with TRBJ2-7; 7 bases line up with TRBD1. This CDR3 has 14 amino acids. J lost 0 bases, V lost 3 bases, and 3 bases had no gene match. Per germline, CDR1 SGHRS and CDR2 YFSETQ. DNA for the CDR3: TGCGCCAGCAGCTCTTGGGACAGCTCCTACGAGCAGTACTTC. Translation: CASSSWDSSYEQYF.

The V call is TRBV28, the J call TRBJ1-3; perhaps TRBD1 as D (5 bases). CDR1 is MDHEN, CDR2 SYDVKM, per germline. The CDR3 runs to 16 residues. Trimming stripped 4 bases from V and 0 bases from J, with 13 bases between. CDR3 DNA: TGTGCCAGCAGTTCAGGACATTCCGACTCTGGAAACACCATATATTTT. Protein: CASSSGHSDSGNTIYF. Full variable domain (rest looked up from reference TRBV28 and TRBJ1-3): DVKVTQSSRYLVKRTGEKVFLECVQDMDHENMFWYRQDPGLGLRLIYFSYDVKMKEKGDIPEGYSVSREKKERFSLILESASTNQTSMYLCASSSGHSDSGNTIYFGEGSWLTVV.

This chain uses TRBV5-4 with TRBJ2-5; 16 bases line up with TRBD2. V was clipped by 4 bases and J by 3 bases; unmatched bases: 12. The CDR3 contains 19 residues. The germline gives CDR1 SGHNT, CDR2 YYREEE (reference sequence). CDR3 DNA sequence: TGTGCCAGCAGCCTACAGGGACTAGCGGGAGGGCCCTTGGAAGAGACCCAGTACTTC. Translating it yields CASSLQGLAGGPLEETQYF.

The chain uses TRBV7-9 and TRBJ2-1, with 9 nucleotides matching TRBD2. This CDR3 is 17 amino acids long. CDR1 and CDR2 (germline): SEHNR, FQNEAQ (reference sequence). V dropped 5 bases and J dropped 8; count of bases not matched to a gene: 16. DNA of the CDR3: TGTGCCAGCAGCCCCCCTTCGGGGCGGGAGGGCCGCTATGAGCAGTTCTTC. Translated, it gives CASSPPSGREGRYEQFF.

The chain recombines TRBV20-1 with TRBJ2-7; possible D gene TRBD1, 6 bases. Trimming cost V 3 bases and J 5 bases, with 8 bases left between them. Germline V gene lookup returns CDR1 DFQATT and CDR2 SNEGSKA (reference sequence). The length of the CDR3 is 11 residues. The CDR3 coding sequence is TGCAGTGCTAGTAAGGGGGACGAGCAGTACTTC. This sequence encodes CSASKGDEQYF.

The chain is built from TRBV5-4 and TRBJ2-7; D is perhaps TRBD1 (5 bases). V lost 0 bases to trimming and J lost 6 bases, with 7 bases between them. The CDR3 length is 12 residues. CDR1 is SGHNT and CDR2 is YYREEE in the germline V gene (reference sequence). CDR3 nucleotides: TGTGCCAGCAGCTTGGTAGACAGCGAGCAGTACTTC. This translates into CASSLVDSEQYF.

The sample holds a few counts of this clone. The V gene is TRBV4-1, the J gene TRBJ2-7, with D unresolved. The germline V and J ends were trimmed by 0 bases and 0 bases, with 9 bases remaining between them. The CDR3 loop spans 15 amino acids. Germline V gene data show CDR1 as MGHRA and CDR2 as YSYEKL. The CDR3 DNA is TGCGCCAGCAGCCAAGAGCCCGGGTACTCCTACGAGCAGTACTTC. Amino acids: CASSQEPGYSYEQYF.

V usage is TRBV6-5 and J usage is TRBJ2-7; tentative D call: TRBD2 (6 bases). Trimming pared 0 bases from V and 8 bases from J, leaving 20 bases between. CDR3 size: 16 residues. CDR1 is MNHEY and CDR2 is SVGAGI in the germline V gene. Written as DNA, the CDR3 is TGTGCCAGCAGTTACTCGAGGCGGGGAGCGGAACTCCAGCAGTACTTC. Its protein is CASSYSRRGAELQQYF.

This CDR3 is CASSQDLPGNEQFF. The CDR3 coding sequence is TGTGCCAGCAGCCAAGATCTCCCGGGAAATGAGCAGTTCTTC. V and J are TRBV14 and TRBJ2-1, with D maybe TRBD2 (5 bases). The ends were cut back, 0 bases at V and 7 bases at J, with 10 bases in the middle. This CDR3 comprises 14 residues. Germline-derived CDR1 and CDR2 are SGHDN and FVKESK.

The gene calls are TRBV9 and TRBJ1-2; the D is unclear. Germline V lookup: CDR1 SGDLS, CDR2 YYNGEE. Between the trimmed V and J ends, which lost 0 bases and 4 bases, there was a span of 19 bases. CDR3 length equals 17 residues. The CDR3 DNA follows: TGTGCCAGCAGCGTAGCGCCGCAGCCAGGTTTGGGCTATGGCTACACCTTC. Translating gives CASSVAPQPGLGYGYTF.